The clone carrying this TCR beta chain was seen only once. As yet, its antigen is unknown. An end of the junction differs from the germline gene, which may be a read error. The template was RNA from unsorted bulk tissue. Chemotherapy-naive patients with new lung cancer underwent thoracic surgery in China, August–November 2014. The data are from a study of tumor and adjacent non-tumor tissue in lung cancer. The overall study: Patients comprised 12 adenocarcinoma, a couple of squamous cell carcinoma and 1 small cell lung cancer. Stage I to III disease affected approximately 11 men and about five women aged about 30 to 85.

The CDR3 has 12 amino acids. In germline, CDR1 is DFQATT, CDR2 SNEGSKA (reference sequence). Study-wide results and limits: In normal lung, the top 100 clones were significantly more dominant than in tumor.

TCRbeta libraries were built with three rounds of nested PCR, modified from ARM-PCR. TCRdb used MiXCR to reprocess the multiplex PCR reads, holding one entry per CDR3 protein. The sample shows 68,000 or so distinct CDR3 sequences, about 60% of them seen only once. Sequenced: lung tumor tissue. J is TRBJ2-1 and V is TRBV20-1; D uncertain. This receptor was taken from a man aged 45-65 years with non-small cell lung cancer. CDR3 in DNA: TGCAGCCACTCAGACCTGGGTTATGAACAGTTCTTC. The encoded protein is CSHSDLGYEQFF.